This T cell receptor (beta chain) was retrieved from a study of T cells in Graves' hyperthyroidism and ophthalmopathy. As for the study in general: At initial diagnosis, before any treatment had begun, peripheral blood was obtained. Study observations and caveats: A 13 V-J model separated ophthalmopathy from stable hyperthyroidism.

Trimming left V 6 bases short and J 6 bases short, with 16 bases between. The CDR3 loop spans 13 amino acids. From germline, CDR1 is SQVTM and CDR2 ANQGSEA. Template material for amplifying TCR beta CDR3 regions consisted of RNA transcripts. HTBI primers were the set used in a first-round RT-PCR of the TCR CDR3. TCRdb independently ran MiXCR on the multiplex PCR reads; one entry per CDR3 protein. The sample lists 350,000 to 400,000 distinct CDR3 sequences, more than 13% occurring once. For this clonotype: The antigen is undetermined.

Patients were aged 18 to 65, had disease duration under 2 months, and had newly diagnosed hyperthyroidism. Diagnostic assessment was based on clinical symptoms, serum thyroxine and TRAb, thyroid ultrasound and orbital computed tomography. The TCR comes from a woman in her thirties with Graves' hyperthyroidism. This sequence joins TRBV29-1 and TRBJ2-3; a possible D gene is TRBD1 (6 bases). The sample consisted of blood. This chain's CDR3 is CSVADRQADTQYF. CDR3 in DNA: TGCAGCGTGGCGGACCGACAGGCCGATACGCAGTATTTT.